The 2 T cell receptor beta chains listed next were all sequenced from one sample in a study of cytomegalovirus exposure and HLA in healthy donors. This PCR relied on a set of 60 Vbeta primers and 13 Jbeta primers. TCRdb's copy holds only in-frame clones and misses some; the assay was immunoSEQ multiplex PCR. The repertoire holds 140,000 to 150,000 clones, roughly 79% seen once, with 1.7% in the top ten. The specimen was PBMCs. The source is a woman aged 30 to 39 in good health and CMV-seronegative.

V usage is TRBV2 and J usage is TRBJ2-5; D gene unclear. The V end lost 4 bases, the J end lost 4 bases, and 7 bases lay between the germline ends. The CDR3 extends over 12 amino acids. The germline gives CDR1 SNHLY, CDR2 FYNNEI. The CDR3 DNA is TGTGCCAGCAGTGTAATAGTAGAGACCCAGTACTTC. Translating it yields CASSVIVETQYF. The full variable domain, in which reference TRBV2 and TRBJ2-5 provide the parts outside the CDR3, is EPEVTQTPSHQVTQMGQEVILRCVPISNHLYFYWYRQILGQKVEFLVSFYNNEISEKSEIFDDQFSVERPDGSNFTLKIRSTKLEDSAMYFCASSVIVETQYFGPGTRLLVL.

The rearrangement links TRBV10-1 to TRBJ2-1, with a possible D match to TRBD2 (6 bases). CDR3 size: 16 residues. Germline V gene sequence: CDR1 WNHNN, CDR2 SYGVQD (reference sequence). Trimming removed 1 base at V and 5 bases at J, with 15 bases between. For the CDR3, the DNA is TGCGCCAGCAGTGAGTTTTGGCAGGGAGGCGACAATGAGCAGTTCTTC. Its protein is CASSEFWQGGDNEQFF.